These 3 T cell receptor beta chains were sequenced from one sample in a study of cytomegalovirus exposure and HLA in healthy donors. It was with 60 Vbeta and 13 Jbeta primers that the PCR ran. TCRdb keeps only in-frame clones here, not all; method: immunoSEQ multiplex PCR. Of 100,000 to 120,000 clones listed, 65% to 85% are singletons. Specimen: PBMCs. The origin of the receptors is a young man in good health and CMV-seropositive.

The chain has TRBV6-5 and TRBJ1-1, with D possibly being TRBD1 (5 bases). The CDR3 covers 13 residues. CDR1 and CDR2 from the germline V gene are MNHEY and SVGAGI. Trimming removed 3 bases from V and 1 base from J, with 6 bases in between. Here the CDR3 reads CASSYGQNTEAFF. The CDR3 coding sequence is TGTGCCAGCAGTTATGGACAGAACACTGAAGCTTTCTTT.

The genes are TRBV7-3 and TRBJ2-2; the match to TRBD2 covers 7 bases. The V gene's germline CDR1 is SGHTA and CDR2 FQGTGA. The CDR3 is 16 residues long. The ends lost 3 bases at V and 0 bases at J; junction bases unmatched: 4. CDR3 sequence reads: CASSFDGGTNTGELFF. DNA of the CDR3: TGTGCCAGCAGCTTTGACGGGGGGACGAACACCGGGGAGCTGTTTTTT.

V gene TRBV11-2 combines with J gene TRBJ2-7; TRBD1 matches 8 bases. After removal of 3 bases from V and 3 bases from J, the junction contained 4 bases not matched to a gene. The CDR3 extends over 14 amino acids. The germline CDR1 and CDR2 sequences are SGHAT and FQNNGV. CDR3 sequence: CASSFGTGVYEQYF. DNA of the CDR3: TGTGCCAGCAGCTTTGGGACAGGAGTCTACGAGCAGTACTTC.